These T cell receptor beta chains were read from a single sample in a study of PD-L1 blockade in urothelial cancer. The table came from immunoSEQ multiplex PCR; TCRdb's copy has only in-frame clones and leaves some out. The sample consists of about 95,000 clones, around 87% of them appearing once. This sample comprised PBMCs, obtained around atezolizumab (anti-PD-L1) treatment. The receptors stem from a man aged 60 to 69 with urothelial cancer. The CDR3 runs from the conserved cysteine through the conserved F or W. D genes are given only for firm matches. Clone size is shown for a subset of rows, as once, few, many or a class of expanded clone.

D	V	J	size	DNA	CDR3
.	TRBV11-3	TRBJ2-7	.	TGTGCCAGCAGCTTTATCAGGTCCTACGAGCAGTACTTC	CASSFIRSYEQYF
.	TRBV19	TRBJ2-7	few	TGTGCCAGTAGTATAGGAGGTGGGTCCGAGCAGTACTTC	CASSIGGGSEQYF
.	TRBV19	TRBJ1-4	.	TGTGCCAGTAGTACTGGAGGGTCGGGTAATGAAAAACTGTTTTTT	CASSTGGSGNEKLFF
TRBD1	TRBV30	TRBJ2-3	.	TGTGCCTGGAGTAAGACAGGGACCCGGGGAGATACGCAGTATTTT	CAWSKTGTRGDTQYF
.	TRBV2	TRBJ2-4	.	TGTGCCAGCAGTGGGGCGAACATTCAGTACTTC	CASSGANIQYF
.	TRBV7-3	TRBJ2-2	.	TGTGCCAGCAGCCCAGGACAGACGAACACCGGGGAGCTGTTTTTT	CASSPGQTNTGELFF
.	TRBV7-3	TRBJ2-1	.	TGTGCCAGCAGCTTAACAGGACCAGGGGATAACAATGAGCAGTTCTTC	CASSLTGPGDNNEQFF
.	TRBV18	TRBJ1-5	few	TGTGCCAGCAGCACAGGGTTTGGCAATCAGCCCCAGCATTTT	CASSTGFGNQPQHF
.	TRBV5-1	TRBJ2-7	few	TGCGCCAGCAGCCCCGGGGAGCGGTGGTCCCACGAGCAGTACTTC	CASSPGERWSHEQYF
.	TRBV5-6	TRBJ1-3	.	TGTGCCAGCAGGTTGAACTACGCTGGAAACACCATATATTTT	CASRLNYAGNTIYF
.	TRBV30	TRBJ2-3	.	TGTGCCTGGGGACCGGGGGCAGATACGCAGTATTTT	CAWGPGADTQYF
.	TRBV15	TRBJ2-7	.	TGTGCCACCAGCAGAGATTCCGGGTTCCCTCCCTACGAGCAGTACTTC	CATSRDSGFPPYEQYF
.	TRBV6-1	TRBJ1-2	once	TGTGCCAGCAGCGCCGGGTCCAACTATGGCTACACCTTC	CASSAGSNYGYTF
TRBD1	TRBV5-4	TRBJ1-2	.	TGTGCCAGCAGCCAGGGGACAGTTTATGGCTACACCTTC	CASSQGTVYGYTF
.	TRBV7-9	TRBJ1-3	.	TGTGCCAGCAGCTTAACAACTGGAAACACCATATATTTT	CASSLTTGNTIYF
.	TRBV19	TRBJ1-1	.	TGTGCCAGTAGTATTGAGGGCGTGAACACTGAAGCTTTCTTT	CASSIEGVNTEAFF
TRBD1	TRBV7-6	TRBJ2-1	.	TGTGCCAGCAGCTTGTCCGGGACAGGGCGTAATGAGCAGTTCTTC	CASSLSGTGRNEQFF
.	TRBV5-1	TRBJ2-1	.	TGCGCCAGCAGCCCCCCCGCGAATGCCTATGAGCAGTTCTTC	CASSPPANAYEQFF
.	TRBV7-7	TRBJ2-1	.	TGTGCCAGCAGCTTTGGCACAGGAATGGCTGAGCAGTTCTTC	CASSFGTGMAEQFF
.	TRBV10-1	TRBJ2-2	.	TGCGCCAGCAGTGATCAGGGCTCCGGGGAGCTGTTTTTT	CASSDQGSGELFF
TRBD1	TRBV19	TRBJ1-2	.	TGTGCCAGTACCATACGTCGGGACAGGGGGTCGGTGGATGGCTACACCTTC	CASTIRRDRGSVDGYTF
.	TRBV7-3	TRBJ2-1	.	TGTGCCAGCAGCTCCGGTCCCGGGGGATACAATGAGCAGTTCTTC	CASSSGPGGYNEQFF
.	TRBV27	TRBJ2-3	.	TGTGCCAGCAGTTTAGACTCTAGCACAGATACGCAGTATTTT	CASSLDSSTDTQYF
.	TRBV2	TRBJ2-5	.	TGTGCCAGCAGCCCAACTAGTTCCGAGACCCAGTACTTC	CASSPTSSETQYF
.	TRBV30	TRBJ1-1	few	TGTGCCTGGACCAGGGTCACTGAAGCTTTCTTT	CAWTRVTEAFF
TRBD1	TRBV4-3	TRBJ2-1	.	TGCGCCAGCAGCCAGGATAGCCGGACAGGGCATCTCTATGAGCAGTTCTTC	CASSQDSRTGHLYEQFF
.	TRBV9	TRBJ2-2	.	TGTGCCAGCTCCTTGGGGGCCTCTAACACCGGGGAGCTGTTTTTT	CASSLGASNTGELFF
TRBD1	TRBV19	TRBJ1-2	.	TGTGCCAGTAGGAGGGACAGGGGGATTGGCGGCTACACCTTC	CASRRDRGIGGYTF
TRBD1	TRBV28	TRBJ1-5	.	TGTGCCAGCAGCCGGGGGGGACAGGGTTCAGGGCCCCAGCATTTT	CASSRGGQGSGPQHF
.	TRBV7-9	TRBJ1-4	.	TGTGCCAGCGATAGTTACGGGAAACTGTTTTTT	CASDSYGKLFF
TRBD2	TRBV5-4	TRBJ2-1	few	TGTGCCAGCAGCTTAATGTATAGCGGGGGGGCTATCTTC	CASSLMYSGGAIF
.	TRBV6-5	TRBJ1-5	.	TGTGCCGCAGGACAGACAATCAATCAGCCCCAGCATTTT	CAAGQTINQPQHF
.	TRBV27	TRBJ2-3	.	TGTGCCAGCACCCCACGGGGAAGGGCAGATACGCAGTATTTT	CASTPRGRADTQYF
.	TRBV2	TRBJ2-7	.	TGTGCCAGCAAGGCTGAGGCTCGAGAGCAGTACTTC	CASKAEAREQYF
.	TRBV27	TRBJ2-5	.	TGTGCCAGCAGTCCCGGCGGGGAGACCCAGTACTTC	CASSPGGETQYF
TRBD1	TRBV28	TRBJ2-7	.	TGTGCCAGCAGTTTTCGTTCTGGGACAGGGGGCCACGAGCAGTACTTC	CASSFRSGTGGHEQYF
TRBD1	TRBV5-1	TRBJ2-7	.	TGCGCCAGCAGCCACTCGGGACAGGGGGTGAGAGAGCAGTACTTC	CASSHSGQGVREQYF
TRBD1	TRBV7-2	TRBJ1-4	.	TGTGCCAGCAGCCTAGGGACAGGGAGTTGGACTAATGAAAAACTGTTTTTT	CASSLGTGSWTNEKLFF
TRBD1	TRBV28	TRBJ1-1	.	TGTGCCAGCAGAACAGGGGCGTTGACCACTGAAGCTTTCTTT	CASRTGALTTEAFF
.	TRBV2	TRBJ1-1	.	TGTGCCAGCAGTGACAGGCGGGGTCTGAACACTGAAGCTTTCTTT	CASSDRRGLNTEAFF
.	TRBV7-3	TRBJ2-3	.	TGTGCCAGCAGCTTAACGGGGCCAGATACGCAGTATTTT	CASSLTGPDTQYF
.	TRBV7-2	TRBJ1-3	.	TGTGCCAGCAGCTTAGTGGGGGCTCTCTCTGGAAACACCATATATTTT	CASSLVGALSGNTIYF
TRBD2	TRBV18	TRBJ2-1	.	TGTGCCAGCTCCCTAGGCACTAGCGGGGGGCAGGATGAGCAGTTCTTC	CASSLGTSGGQDEQFF
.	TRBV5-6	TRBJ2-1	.	TGTGCCAGCAGCTCCCCCTCGACAGGGAGGTGGTTCTTC	CASSSPSTGRWFF
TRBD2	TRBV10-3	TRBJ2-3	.	TGTGCCATCAGTCCGGGACTAGCCGAAACAGATACGCAGTATTTT	CAISPGLAETDTQYF
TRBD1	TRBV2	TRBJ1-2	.	TGTGCCAGCAGCCGACAGGGGGCCGACTATGGCTACACCTTC	CASSRQGADYGYTF
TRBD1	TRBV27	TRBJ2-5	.	TGTGCCAGCAGTTTATGGTCAGGGGGTACACGAGAGACCCAGTACTTC	CASSLWSGGTRETQYF
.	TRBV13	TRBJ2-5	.	TGTGCCAGCAGCTTATGGTTTTTGACTCCAGAGACCCAGTACTTC	CASSLWFLTPETQYF
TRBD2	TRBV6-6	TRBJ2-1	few	TGTGCCAGCAGGAAGACTAGCGGGGTTTCTGAGCAGTTCTTC	CASRKTSGVSEQFF
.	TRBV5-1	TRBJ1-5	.	TGCGCCAGCAGCTCACTTGGAGCGGTCGATCAGCCCCAGCATTTT	CASSSLGAVDQPQHF
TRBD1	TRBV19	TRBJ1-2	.	TGTGCCAGTAGTCCAGGACAGGGTTTGGGCTATGGCTACACCTTC	CASSPGQGLGYGYTF
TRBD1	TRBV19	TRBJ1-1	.	TGTGCCAGTAGTTTACAGGGGCCTTTGAACACTGAAGCTTTCTTT	CASSLQGPLNTEAFF
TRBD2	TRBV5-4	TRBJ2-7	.	TGTGCCAGCAGCGCAGCGGGGTCCTACGAGCAGTACTTC	CASSAAGSYEQYF
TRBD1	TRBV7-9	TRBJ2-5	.	TGTGCCAGCAGCTTTGGCACAGGGGGTTCTAAAGAGACCCAGTACTTC	CASSFGTGGSKETQYF
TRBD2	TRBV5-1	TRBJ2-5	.	TGCGCCAGCAGCACTACTAGCGGGGACCAAGAGACCCAGTACTTC	CASSTTSGDQETQYF
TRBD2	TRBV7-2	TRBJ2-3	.	TGTGCCAGCAGCCTACGAGCGGGGGGACGCACAGATACGCAGTATTTT	CASSLRAGGRTDTQYF
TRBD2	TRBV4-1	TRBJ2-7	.	TGCGCCAGCAGCCTAGAGGTAGGACGGGGAGGGGAGCAGTACTTC	CASSLEVGRGGEQYF
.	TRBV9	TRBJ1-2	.	TGTGCCAGCAGCCTAGAAGGACAGAACTATGGCTACACCTTC	CASSLEGQNYGYTF
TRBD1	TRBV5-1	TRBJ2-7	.	TGCGCCAGCAGTGACTACAGGGACAGGGGTGCGTACGAGCAGTACTTC	CASSDYRDRGAYEQYF